This is a list of T cell receptor beta chains from one sample in a study of shared clonotypes between healthy human individuals. Assay: immunoSEQ multiplex PCR; the TCRdb copy retains only in-frame clones and omits some. The table has about 610,000 clones, more than 95% seen once. The specimen sequenced was naive CD4+ T cells sorted from blood. Receptors were obtained from a woman aged 30 to 39 in good health. CDR3s include the opening cysteine and the closing phenylalanine or tryptophan. The D gene is left open where the match is weak. Size values are once, few and many counts, or a class for expanded clones, and some rows have none.

clone size,V gene,D gene,J gene,CDR3 protein,CDR3 DNA
NA,TRBV21-1,NA,TRBJ1-2,CASRGDRGPRTNYGYTF,TGTGCCAGCAGAGGAGACAGGGGGCCCCGGACTAACTATGGCTACACCTTC
NA,TRBV28,NA,TRBJ1-2,CASSFDYGYTF,TGTGCCAGCAGCTTTGACTATGGCTACACCTTC
NA,TRBV11-2,TRBD2,TRBJ2-5,CASSRAGTSGSAQYF,TGTGCCAGCAGTAGAGCCGGGACTAGCGGATCGGCCCAGTACTTC
NA,TRBV2,NA,TRBJ1-2,CASSPTGRGGYGYTF,TGTGCCAGCAGTCCTACCGGGCGAGGAGGTTATGGCTACACCTTC
NA,TRBV6-6,TRBD1,TRBJ1-4,CASSYFSGQGEKLFF,TGTGCCAGCAGTTACTTCTCGGGACAGGGCGAAAAACTGTTTTTT
NA,TRBV7-8,NA,TRBJ1-4,CASSFGGRTAEKLFF,TGTGCCAGCAGCTTTGGAGGGAGAACCGCAGAAAAACTGTTTTTT
NA,TRBV11-2,TRBD1,TRBJ1-1,CASSGVGTGVTNTEAFF,TGTGCCAGCAGCGGGGTTGGGACAGGGGTTACGAACACTGAAGCTTTCTTT
NA,TRBV5-1,NA,TRBJ2-1,CASSDLAVQEQFF,TGCGCCAGCAGCGACCTAGCTGTTCAGGAGCAGTTCTTC
NA,TRBV30,NA,TRBJ1-1,CAWSVSWQGAAFF,TGTGCCTGGAGTGTATCTTGGCAGGGCGCGGCTTTCTTT
NA,TRBV28,NA,TRBJ2-5,CASSLLDRGGVKQYF,TGTGCCAGCAGTTTGCTCGACAGGGGAGGGGTAAAGCAGTACTTC
once,TRBV28,NA,TRBJ1-3,CASNEVADSGNTIYF,TGTGCCAGCAACGAGGTGGCAGACTCTGGAAACACCATATATTTT
NA,TRBV5-8,NA,TRBJ2-5,CASRYDKSETQYF,TGTGCCAGCAGATATGACAAGTCGGAGACCCAGTACTTC
NA,TRBV28,NA,TRBJ1-3,CASRINPWMGSGNTIYF,TGTGCCAGCAGGATAAACCCTTGGATGGGCTCTGGAAACACCATATATTTT
once,TRBV19,TRBD2,TRBJ2-7,CASSGRGSVHEQYF,TGTGCCAGTAGTGGTCGCGGGAGTGTCCACGAGCAGTACTTC
NA,TRBV10-3,NA,TRBJ1-2,CATRAEDSPNYGYTF,TGTGCCACCAGGGCTGAGGACAGCCCTAACTATGGCTACACCTTC
NA,TRBV2,NA,TRBJ2-7,CASSEQGRGGYEQYF,TGTGCCAGCAGTGAACAGGGGCGGGGAGGATACGAGCAGTACTTC
NA,TRBV27,TRBD1,TRBJ2-3,CASSADRGFGLTDTQYF,TGTGCCAGCAGTGCGGACAGGGGATTTGGTTTGACAGATACGCAGTATTTT
few,TRBV28,NA,TRBJ1-2,CASSPPDDYGYTF,TGTGCCAGCAGTCCGCCAGACGACTATGGCTACACCTTC
NA,TRBV29-1,NA,TRBJ2-7,CSVEAVQGYEQYF,TGCAGCGTTGAAGCGGTGCAGGGGTACGAGCAGTACTTC
NA,TRBV11-2,NA,TRBJ2-7,CASSLNRDYEQYF,TGTGCCAGCAGCTTGAACAGGGACTACGAGCAGTACTTC
NA,TRBV6-6,NA,TRBJ1-1,CASGIQGNTEAFF,TGTGCCAGCGGAATTCAGGGGAACACTGAAGCTTTCTTT
NA,TRBV5-4,TRBD1,TRBJ2-5,CASRAGTGGSETQYF,TGTGCCAGCAGGGCCGGGACAGGGGGCTCGGAGACCCAGTACTTC
NA,TRBV10-2,NA,TRBJ2-2,CASSYLGPGELFF,TGCGCCAGCAGCTACCTAGGGCCCGGGGAGCTGTTTTTT
NA,TRBV5-1,NA,TRBJ2-7,CASSLATGAGYEQYF,TGCGCCAGCAGCTTGGCCACCGGGGCAGGCTACGAGCAGTACTTC
NA,TRBV29-1,NA,TRBJ1-2,CSVLPGYTF,TGCAGCGTTCTCCCTGGCTACACCTTC
NA,TRBV4-2,TRBD2,TRBJ2-7,CASSQDLAGLTYEQYF,TGTGCCAGCAGCCAAGATCTAGCGGGGCTGACCTACGAGCAGTACTTC
few,TRBV5-1,TRBD1,TRBJ2-5,CASSLGQGETQYF,TGCGCCAGCAGCTTGGGACAGGGAGAGACCCAGTACTTC
NA,TRBV29-1,TRBD2,TRBJ2-1,CSVDRLAGGNEQFF,TGCAGCGTTGATCGGCTAGCGGGAGGCAATGAGCAGTTCTTC
NA,TRBV7-2,TRBD1,TRBJ2-5,CASSLDYLGTGGLETQYF,TGTGCCAGCAGCTTAGATTATCTCGGGACAGGGGGCTTAGAGACCCAGTACTTC
NA,TRBV2,NA,TRBJ2-2,CASRASGTSNTGELFF,TGTGCCAGCAGGGCCTCCGGGACATCGAACACCGGGGAGCTGTTTTTT
NA,TRBV4-1,NA,TRBJ1-5,CASSHSEGVNQPQHF,TGCGCCAGCAGCCACAGCGAAGGGGTGAATCAGCCCCAGCATTTT
NA,TRBV6-1,NA,TRBJ2-2,CASSDWGTGELFF,TGTGCCAGCAGTGATTGGGGCACCGGGGAGCTGTTTTTT
once,TRBV7-9,NA,TRBJ1-1,CASSLTDTNTEAFF,TGTGCCAGCAGCTTAACAGATACGAACACTGAAGCTTTCTTT
NA,TRBV19,NA,TRBJ2-5,CASSPLDSQETQYF,TGTGCCAGTAGTCCCCTCGACAGCCAAGAGACCCAGTACTTC
NA,TRBV15,NA,TRBJ2-2,CATSFPGVGTGELFF,TGTGCCACCAGCTTCCCGGGAGTCGGCACCGGGGAGCTGTTTTTT
NA,TRBV28,TRBD1,TRBJ1-2,CASRQGRHGYTF,TGTGCCAGCAGACAGGGGCGACATGGCTACACCTTC
NA,TRBV4-2,TRBD1,TRBJ1-2,CASSHRQGTNYGYTF,TGTGCCAGCAGCCACAGACAGGGTACGAACTATGGCTACACCTTC
NA,TRBV9,NA,TRBJ2-1,CASSVGFRDNEQFF,TGTGCCAGCAGCGTAGGTTTCAGAGACAATGAGCAGTTCTTC
NA,TRBV28,NA,TRBJ2-7,CASSSGDHEQYF,TGTGCCAGCAGTTCAGGGGATCACGAGCAGTACTTC
NA,TRBV7-8,TRBD2,TRBJ2-7,CASRPGTSGSYEQYF,TGTGCCAGCAGACCCGGGACTAGCGGATCCTACGAGCAGTACTTC
NA,TRBV6-1,TRBD2,TRBJ2-1,CASSEKGSGMKFF,TGTGCCAGCAGTGAAAAGGGTAGCGGGATGAAGTTCTTC
NA,TRBV5-4,NA,TRBJ2-6,CASSLVGSGANVLTF,TGTGCCAGCAGCTTGGTTGGCTCTGGGGCCAACGTCCTGACTTTC
NA,TRBV28,NA,TRBJ2-7,CASNSVTATYEQYF,TGTGCCAGCAATTCTGTGACAGCAACCTACGAGCAGTACTTC
NA,TRBV9,NA,TRBJ2-7,CASSSGLRREQYF,TGTGCCAGCAGCTCAGGGCTTCGACGCGAGCAGTACTTC